This T cell receptor (beta chain) came from a study of cytomegalovirus exposure and HLA in healthy donors. General study findings and limits: HLA allele associations emerged for some 16,000 TCR beta sequences in a later analysis, at 0.05 false discovery rate. In vitro, three CMV-associated chains proved specific for CMV antigens.

Primers for the PCR totalled 60 Vbeta and 13 Jbeta. Profiled with immunoSEQ multiplex PCR; TCRdb holds only in-frame clones, not every one. The sample shows fewer than 150,000 clones, more than 60% of them seen only once. On this clone: As yet, its antigen is unknown. This specimen includes other DNA sequences encoding the same CDR3.

In nominal health when sampled, donors likely had unrecorded immune exposures nonetheless. The source of this sequence is a woman between 40 and 55 years old in good health and CMV-seropositive. The sample taken for sequencing was PBMCs.

The CDR3 region is CASSSDSYGYTF. In DNA form, the CDR3 reads TGTGCCAGCAGCTCCGACAGCTATGGCTACACCTTC. The chain combines TRBV5-4 with TRBJ1-2; tentatively, D is TRBD1 (5 bases). This CDR3 contains 12 residues. The germline gives CDR1 SGHNT, CDR2 YYREEE (reference sequence). Trimming removed 3 bases from V and 4 bases from J, with 7 bases in between.